The 26 T cell receptor beta chains below all came from one sample that was sequenced in a study of PD-1 and CTLA-4 blockade in melanoma. Assay used: immunoSEQ multiplex PCR; TCRdb lists only in-frame clones, some missing. The data contain around 31,000 clones, about 88% of them singletons. The input for sequencing was CD8+ T cells from peripheral blood, taken from a patient given anti-PD-1 treatment. The receptors derive from a human donor with melanoma.

This chain uses TRBV7-8 with TRBJ2-1; the D gene is possibly TRBD2 (5 bases). Between the trimmed V and J ends, which lost 7 bases and 4 bases, there was a span of 8 bases. There are 12 residues in the CDR3. Looked up from germline, CDR1 is SGHVS and CDR2 is FQNEAQ. CDR3 amino acids: CASMGRYNEQFF. CDR3 coding DNA: TGTGCCAGCATGGGGAGATACAATGAGCAGTTCTTC.

In this sample, this clone turned up once. The rearrangement joins TRBV7-9 to TRBJ1-2; maybe TRBD1 (6 bases). V was pared by 1 base and J by 5 bases, with 8 bases between. CDR3 length: 13 amino acids. Germline V gene sequence: CDR1 SEHNR, CDR2 FQNEAQ (reference sequence). This CDR3 is CASSLEGGYGYTF. The CDR3 DNA sequence: TGTGCCAGCAGCTTAGAGGGGGGGTATGGCTACACCTTC.

The V call is TRBV29-1, the J call TRBJ2-3, with 8 bases matching TRBD2. The V segment lost 3 bases and the J segment 5 bases; nucleotides outside the gene matches: 7. The CDR3 consists of 14 residues. The germline V gene encodes CDR1 SQVTM and CDR2 ANQGSEA. The CDR3 nucleotides are TGCAGCGTTGATCCGGGGGGGCTTAAAGATACGCAGTATTTT. Translating gives CSVDPGGLKDTQYF.

The chain couples TRBV9 to TRBJ2-1; D remains ambiguous. V was clipped by 0 bases and J by 7 bases, with 11 bases between them. The CDR3 has 14 residues. Looked up from germline, CDR1 is SGDLS and CDR2 is YYNGEE. CDR3 loop: CASSVERAANEQFF. CDR3 in DNA: TGTGCCAGCAGCGTAGAAAGGGCGGCGAATGAGCAGTTCTTC.

The chain recombines TRBV21-1 with TRBJ2-5. TRBV21-1 is deemed a pseudogene. The CDR3 runs to 18 residues. The DNA for the CDR3 is TGTGCCAGCAGCAAACGCCCCGGGGGCGATACGTCGGGGGAGACCCAGTACTTC. Encoded protein: CASSKRPGGDTSGETQYF.

J is TRBJ1-1 and V is TRBV27; TRBD1 is a possible D gene (5 bases). Germline assignment: CDR1 MNHEY and CDR2 SMNVEV (reference sequence). Trimming removed 5 bases from V and 11 bases from J, with 12 bases in between. The CDR3 loop spans 11 amino acids. This chain's CDR3 is CASSPGGLAFF. As DNA, the CDR3 is TGTGCCAGCAGTCCGGGGGGTCTGGCTTTCTTT.

V gene TRBV28 combines with J gene TRBJ2-7; TRBD1 matches 12 bases. Germline-derived CDR1 and CDR2 are MDHEN and SYDVKM. Trimming cost V 7 bases and J 1 base; bases outside gene matches: 11. The CDR3 loop spans 17 amino acids. CDR3 sequence: CASTPGQGARISYEQYF. CDR3 sequence (DNA): TGTGCCAGCACCCCGGGACAGGGGGCGCGTATATCCTACGAGCAGTACTTC.

The gene calls are TRBV5-1 and TRBJ2-1; D gene uncertain. The V gene's germline CDR1 is SGHRS and CDR2 YFSETQ. The CDR3 is 13 residues long. V lost 7 bases and J lost 4, with 12 bases in between. The CDR3 nucleotides are TGCGCCAGCTCGGCAGGAACTTACAATGAGCAGTTCTTC. It specifies CASSAGTYNEQFF. Full variable domain (rest looked up from reference TRBV5-1 and TRBJ2-1): KAGVTQTPRYLIKTRGQQVTLSCSPISGHRSVSWYQQTPGQGLQFLFEYFSETQRNKGNFPGRFSGRQFSNSRSEMNVSTLELGDSALYLCASSAGTYNEQFFGPGTRLTVL.

CDR3 DNA sequence: TGTGCCAGCGGCGGTGACAATGAGCAGTTCTTC. This codes for CASGGDNEQFF. The gene calls are TRBV2 and TRBJ2-1; no firm D call. From germline, CDR1 is SNHLY and CDR2 FYNNEI. V lost 8 bases and J lost 5, with 7 bases in between. CDR3 length: 11 residues.

The V gene is TRBV13, the J gene TRBJ1-1; D is ambiguous. Germline-derived CDR1 and CDR2 are PRHDT and FYEKMQ (reference sequence). This CDR3 region has 14 residues. Between the trimmed V and J ends, which lost 0 bases and 5 bases, there was a span of 10 bases. CDR3 sequence (DNA): TGTGCCAGCAGCTTAGGAGCGGGCTATACTGAAGCTTTCTTT. This codes for CASSLGAGYTEAFF.

The rearrangement joins TRBV6-6 to TRBJ2-2; 10 nucleotides match TRBD2. V shed 3 bases, J shed 6 bases, and the junction held 4 bases outside the gene matches. CDR1 is MNHNY, CDR2 SVGAGI, per germline (reference sequence). This CDR3 spans 15 amino acids. The CDR3 DNA sequence: TGTGCCAGCAGTTATAGTAGCGGGGGGCCCGGGGAGCTGTTTTTT. Its protein is CASSYSSGGPGELFF.

The gene calls are TRBV4-1 and TRBJ2-7, with 8 bases lining up with TRBD1. The germline gives CDR1 MGHRA, CDR2 YSYEKL. The junction had 6 bases not matched to a gene; V was cut back by 4 bases and J by 4 bases. This CDR3 comprises 14 residues. In DNA form, the CDR3 reads TGCGCCAGCAGCCTCCCAGGGGGCCGATACGAGCAGTACTTC. Its protein is CASSLPGGRYEQYF.

The rearrangement links TRBV13 to TRBJ1-1, with D possibly matching TRBD1 (5 bases). This CDR3 contains 14 residues. The germline gives CDR1 PRHDT, CDR2 FYEKMQ (reference sequence). V was pared by 5 bases and J by 0 bases, with 10 bases between. This CDR3 is CASSPGLMNTEAFF. The CDR3 nucleotides read TGTGCCAGCAGCCCGGGACTCATGAACACTGAAGCTTTCTTT.

V gene TRBV13 combines with J gene TRBJ2-7; D gene ambiguous. The CDR3 length is 13 residues. Germline loops: CDR1 PRHDT, CDR2 FYEKMQ (reference sequence). Trimming shortened V by 3 bases and J by 1 base, and 7 bases separated the two germline ends. CDR3 nucleotides: TGTGCCAGCAGCTTCGCGTCGTCCTACGAGCAGTACTTC. Amino acids: CASSFASSYEQYF.

This clone was seen just once. J is TRBJ2-7 and V is TRBV24-1; D remains ambiguous. V shed 5 bases and J shed 3 bases, with 7 bases lying between them. Germline V gives CDR1 KGHDR, CDR2 SFDVKD. The CDR3 runs 12 residues. This CDR3 is CATSAGGYEQYF. CDR3 bases: TGTGCCACCAGTGCTGGCGGCTACGAGCAGTACTTC.

The CDR3 sequence is CASSPGTYNEQFF. The CDR3 bases are TGCGCCAGCAGCCCCGGGACCTACAATGAGCAGTTCTTC. V and J are TRBV5-1 and TRBJ2-1, with D possibly matching TRBD2 (5 bases). The germline V gene encodes CDR1 SGHRS and CDR2 YFSETQ. CDR3 length: 13 residues. Trimming removed 4 bases at V and 2 bases at J, with 7 bases between.

V and J are TRBV4-2 and TRBJ2-3, with D uncertain. CDR1 and CDR2 (germline): LGHNA, YNFKEQ. V was shortened by 2 bases and J by 0 bases, with 6 bases between the two germline ends. The CDR3 has 14 residues. The CDR3 spells CASSQYTSTDTQYF. In nucleotides, the CDR3 is TGTGCCAGCAGCCAATATACGAGCACAGATACGCAGTATTTT.

V usage is TRBV7-6 and J usage is TRBJ1-2; tentatively, D is TRBD1 (5 bases). Trimming cost V 5 bases and J 7 bases, with 17 bases left between them. This CDR3 is built from 14 residues. Looked up from germline, CDR1 is SGHVS and CDR2 is FNYEAQ. The chain's CDR3 is CASSALGVSSGYTF. Written as DNA, the CDR3 is TGTGCCAGCAGCGCCTTGGGGGTTAGTTCTGGCTACACCTTC.

The chain couples TRBV6-5 to TRBJ2-2, with a weak D call TRBD2 (6 bases). V dropped 6 bases and J dropped 5 bases, with 10 bases sitting between them. There are 13 residues in the CDR3. The germline V gene has CDR1 MNHEY and CDR2 SVGAGI. CDR3 DNA sequence: TGTGCCAGCAGCCGCGGGGAGACCGGGGAGCTGTTTTTT. Translation gives CASSRGETGELFF.

The chain carries TRBV7-6 and TRBJ2-5, with 8 bases matching TRBD1. CDR3 length: 15 amino acids. V shed 5 bases, J shed 3 bases, and the junction held 8 bases outside the gene matches. The germline gives CDR1 SGHVS, CDR2 FNYEAQ. DNA for the CDR3: TGTGCCAGCAGCATACTAGACAGGGGTGAAGAGACCCAGTACTTC. Translating gives CASSILDRGEETQYF.

The chain combines TRBV6-2 or TRBV6-3 with TRBJ1-1; the D gene is possibly TRBD1 (5 bases). The CDR3 totals 14 residues. V lost 4 bases and J lost 4, with 13 bases in between. In germline, CDR1 is MNHEY, CDR2 SVGEGT. The CDR3 region has the DNA TGTGCCAGCAGTTGGAAAGGGGTAAGCACTGAAGCTTTCTTT. Protein: CASSWKGVSTEAFF.

This chain links TRBV2 with TRBJ1-1; 11 bases fit TRBD1. V trimming: 6 bases; J trimming: 10 bases; junction bases outside the gene matches: 10. The CDR3 loop spans 14 amino acids. Germline V lookup: CDR1 SNHLY, CDR2 FYNNEI. The CDR3 sequence is CASRPGQGAKGAFF. CDR3 DNA sequence: TGTGCCAGCAGACCAGGACAGGGGGCGAAAGGAGCTTTCTTT.

The J gene is TRBJ2-1, the V gene TRBV4-1; D is ambiguous. V was trimmed by 0 bases and J by 3 bases, leaving 3 bases between them. This CDR3 region has 13 residues. CDR1 is MGHRA, CDR2 YSYEKL, per germline. CDR3 in amino acids: CASSQDYYNEQFF. As DNA, the CDR3 is TGCGCCAGCAGCCAAGATTACTACAATGAGCAGTTCTTC.

This clone has just a few counts. This sequence joins TRBV4-1 and TRBJ1-4; TRBD1 matches at 7 bases. Trimming at V came to 3 bases and at J to 2 bases, leaving 6 bases not matched to a gene. This CDR3 has 16 residues. In germline, CDR1 is MGHRA, CDR2 YSYEKL. For the CDR3, the DNA is TGCGCCAGCAGCCAGGGTGACAGGGCCACTAATGAAAAACTGTTTTTT. This sequence encodes CASSQGDRATNEKLFF.

The chain combines TRBV19 with TRBJ1-1; no firm D call. Per the germline V gene, CDR1 is LNHDA and CDR2 is SQIVND (reference sequence). V lost 6 bases and J 0 bases, leaving 14 bases between the germline ends. This CDR3 spans 15 amino acids. As DNA, the CDR3 is TGTGCCAGTAGCTCCTCCGGACGGATGAACACTGAAGCTTTCTTT. Its translation: CASSSSGRMNTEAFF.

The J gene is TRBJ2-5, the V gene TRBV7-6; D unclear. Trimming took 2 bases from V and 4 from J, leaving 17 bases between them. Germline CDR1 and CDR2: SGHVS and FNYEAQ. This CDR3 spans 16 amino acids. CDR3 coding DNA: TGTGCCAGCAGCTTATCCCGCTACAGATTTAGAGAGACCCAGTACTTC. As protein: CASSLSRYRFRETQYF.